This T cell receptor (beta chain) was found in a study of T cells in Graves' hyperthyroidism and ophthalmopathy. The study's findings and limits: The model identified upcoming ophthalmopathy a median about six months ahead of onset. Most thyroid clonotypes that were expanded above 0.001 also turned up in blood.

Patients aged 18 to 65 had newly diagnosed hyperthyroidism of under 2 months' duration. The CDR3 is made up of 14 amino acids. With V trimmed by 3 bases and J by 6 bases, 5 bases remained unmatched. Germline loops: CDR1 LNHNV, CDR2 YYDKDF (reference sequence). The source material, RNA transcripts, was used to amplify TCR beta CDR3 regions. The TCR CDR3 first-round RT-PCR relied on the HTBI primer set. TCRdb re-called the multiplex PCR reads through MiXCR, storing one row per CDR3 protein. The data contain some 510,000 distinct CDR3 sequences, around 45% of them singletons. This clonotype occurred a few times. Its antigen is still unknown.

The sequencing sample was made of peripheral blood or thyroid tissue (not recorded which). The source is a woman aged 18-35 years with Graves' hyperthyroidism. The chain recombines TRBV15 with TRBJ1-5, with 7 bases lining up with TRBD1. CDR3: CATSSDRESQPQHF. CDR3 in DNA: TGTGCCACCAGCAGTGACAGGGAAAGTCAGCCCCAGCATTTT.